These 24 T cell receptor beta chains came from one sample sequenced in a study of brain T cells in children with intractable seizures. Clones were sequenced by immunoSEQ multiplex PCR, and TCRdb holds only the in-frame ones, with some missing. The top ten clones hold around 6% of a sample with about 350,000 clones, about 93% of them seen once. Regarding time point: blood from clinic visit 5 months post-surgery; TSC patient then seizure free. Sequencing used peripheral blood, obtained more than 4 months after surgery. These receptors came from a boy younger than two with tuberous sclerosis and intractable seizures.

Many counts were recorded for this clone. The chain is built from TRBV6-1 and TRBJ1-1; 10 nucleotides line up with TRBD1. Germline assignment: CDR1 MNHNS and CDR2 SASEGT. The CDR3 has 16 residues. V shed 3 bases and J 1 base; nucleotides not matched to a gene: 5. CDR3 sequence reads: CASSEWGTGANTEAFF. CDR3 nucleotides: TGTGCCAGCAGTGAGTGGGGGACAGGGGCGAACACTGAAGCTTTCTTT.

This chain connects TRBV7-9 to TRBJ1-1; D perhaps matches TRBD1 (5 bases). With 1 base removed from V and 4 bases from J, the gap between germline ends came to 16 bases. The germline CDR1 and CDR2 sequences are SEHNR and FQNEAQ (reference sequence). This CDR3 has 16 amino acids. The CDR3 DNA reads TGTGCCAGCAGCTTAGGATCTTACAGGCCGGGCACTGAAGCTTTCTTT. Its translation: CASSLGSYRPGTEAFF.

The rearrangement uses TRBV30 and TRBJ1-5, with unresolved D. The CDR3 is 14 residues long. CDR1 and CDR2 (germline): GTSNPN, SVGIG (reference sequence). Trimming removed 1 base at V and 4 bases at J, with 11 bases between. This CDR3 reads CAWSDTPSNQPQHF. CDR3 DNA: TGTGCCTGGAGTGATACCCCCAGTAATCAGCCCCAGCATTTT.

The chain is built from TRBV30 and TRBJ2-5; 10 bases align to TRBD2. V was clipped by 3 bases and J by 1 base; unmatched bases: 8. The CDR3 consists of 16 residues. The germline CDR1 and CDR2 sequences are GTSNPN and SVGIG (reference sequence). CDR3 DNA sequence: TGTGCCTGGAGACTAGCGGGGAGAACTCCCCAAGAGACCCAGTACTTC. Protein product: CAWRLAGRTPQETQYF.

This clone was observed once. The CDR3: CASSVASDYEQYF. CDR3 nucleotides: TGTGCCAGCAGCGTAGCTTCGGACTACGAGCAGTACTTC. The chain employs TRBV9 and TRBJ2-7; D gene uncertain. Trimming pared 0 bases from V and 3 bases from J, leaving 7 bases between. This CDR3 contains 13 residues. The germline V gene has CDR1 SGDLS and CDR2 YYNGEE.

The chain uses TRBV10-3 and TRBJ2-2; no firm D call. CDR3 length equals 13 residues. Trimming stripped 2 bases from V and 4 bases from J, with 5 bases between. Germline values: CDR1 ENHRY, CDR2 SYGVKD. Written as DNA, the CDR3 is TGTGCCATCAGTGAGGACGGCACCGGGGAGCTGTTTTTT. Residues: CAISEDGTGELFF.

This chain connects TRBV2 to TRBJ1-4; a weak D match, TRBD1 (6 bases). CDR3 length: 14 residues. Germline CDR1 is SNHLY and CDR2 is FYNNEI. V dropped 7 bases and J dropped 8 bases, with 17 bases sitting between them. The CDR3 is CASTPGGAREKLFF. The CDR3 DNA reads TGTGCCAGCACCCCGGGGGGGGCAAGAGAAAAACTGTTTTTT.

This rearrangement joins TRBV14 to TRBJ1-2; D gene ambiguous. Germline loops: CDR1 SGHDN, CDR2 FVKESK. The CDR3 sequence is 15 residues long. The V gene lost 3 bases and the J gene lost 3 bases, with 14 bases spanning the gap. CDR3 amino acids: CASSHVDAGDYGYTF. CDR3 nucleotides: TGTGCCAGCAGCCACGTCGATGCGGGTGACTATGGCTACACCTTC.

The CDR3 here is CASSRDEKLFF. The CDR3 DNA reads TGTGCCAGCAGCCGTGATGAAAAACTGTTTTTT. The chain uses TRBV2 and TRBJ1-4, with unresolved D. This CDR3 has 11 amino acids. The V and J ends lost 6 bases and 6 bases respectively, with 5 bases between them. CDR1 is SNHLY and CDR2 is FYNNEI in the germline V gene.

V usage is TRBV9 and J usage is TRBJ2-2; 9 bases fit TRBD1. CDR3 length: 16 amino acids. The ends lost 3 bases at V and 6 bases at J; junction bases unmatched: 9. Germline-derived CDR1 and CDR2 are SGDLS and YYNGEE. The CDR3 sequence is CASSATGGASSGELFF. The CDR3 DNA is TGTGCCAGCAGCGCCACAGGGGGCGCAAGCTCCGGGGAGCTGTTTTTT.

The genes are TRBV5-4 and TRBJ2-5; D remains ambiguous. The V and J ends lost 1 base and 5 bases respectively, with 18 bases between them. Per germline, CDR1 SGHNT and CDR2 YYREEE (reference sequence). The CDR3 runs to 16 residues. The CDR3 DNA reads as TGTGCCAGCAGCTTGCCGGGCCGCACCAACTGGGAGACCCAGTACTTC. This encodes CASSLPGRTNWETQYF.

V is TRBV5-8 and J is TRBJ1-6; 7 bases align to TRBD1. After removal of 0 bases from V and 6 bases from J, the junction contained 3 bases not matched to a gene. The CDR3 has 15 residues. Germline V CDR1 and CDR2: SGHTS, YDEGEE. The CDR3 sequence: CASSLEAGGNSPLHF. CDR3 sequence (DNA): TGTGCCAGCAGCTTGGAGGCAGGGGGTAATTCACCCCTCCACTTT.

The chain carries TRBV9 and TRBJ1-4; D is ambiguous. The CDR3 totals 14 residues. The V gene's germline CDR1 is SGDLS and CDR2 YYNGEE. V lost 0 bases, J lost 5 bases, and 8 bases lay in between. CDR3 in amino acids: CASSVGQLNEKLFF. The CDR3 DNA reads TGTGCCAGCAGCGTAGGCCAGCTCAATGAAAAACTGTTTTTT.

CDR3 nucleotide sequence: TGTGCCAGCAGTTACACCGGGGAGCTGTTTTTT. Amino acids: CASSYTGELFF. The chain has TRBV12-3 or TRBV12-4 and TRBJ2-2, with D hard to call. Between the trimmed V and J ends, which lost 4 bases and 3 bases, there was a span of 0 bases. CDR3 size: 11 residues.

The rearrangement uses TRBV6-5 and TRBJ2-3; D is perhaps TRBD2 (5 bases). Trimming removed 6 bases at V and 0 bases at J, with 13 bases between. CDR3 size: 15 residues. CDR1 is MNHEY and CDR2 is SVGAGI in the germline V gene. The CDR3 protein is CASSDSVKSTDTQYF. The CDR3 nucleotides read TGTGCCAGCAGCGATAGCGTGAAAAGCACAGATACGCAGTATTTT.

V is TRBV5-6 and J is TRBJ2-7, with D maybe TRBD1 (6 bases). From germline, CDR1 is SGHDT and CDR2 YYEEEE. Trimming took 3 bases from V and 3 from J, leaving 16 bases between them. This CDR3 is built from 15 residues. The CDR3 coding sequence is TGTGCCAGCAGCTCCAAGAAGCAGGGGAACTACGAGCAGTACTTC. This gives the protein CASSSKKQGNYEQYF.

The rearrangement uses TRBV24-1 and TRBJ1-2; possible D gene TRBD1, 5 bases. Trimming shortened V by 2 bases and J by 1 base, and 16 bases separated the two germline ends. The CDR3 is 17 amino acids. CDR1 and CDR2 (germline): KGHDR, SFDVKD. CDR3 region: CATSDSTGTISNYGYTF. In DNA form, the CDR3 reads TGTGCCACCAGTGATTCGACGGGGACGATAAGTAACTATGGCTACACCTTC.

CDR3 DNA: TGTGCCAGCAGCTCCGGGACAGGAGGCTACGAGCAGTACTTC. Residues: CASSSGTGGYEQYF. The chain couples TRBV6-5 to TRBJ2-7; 8 nucleotides match TRBD1. The CDR3 loop spans 14 amino acids. CDR1 is MNHEY, CDR2 SVGAGI, per germline. The V segment lost 6 bases and the J segment 3 bases; nucleotides outside the gene matches: 7.

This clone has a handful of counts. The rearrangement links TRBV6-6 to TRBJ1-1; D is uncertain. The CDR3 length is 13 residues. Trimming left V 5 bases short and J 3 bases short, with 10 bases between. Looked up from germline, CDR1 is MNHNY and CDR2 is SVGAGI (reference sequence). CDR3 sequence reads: CASSTQPDTEAFF. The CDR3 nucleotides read TGTGCCAGCAGTACCCAGCCGGACACTGAAGCTTTCTTT.

The CDR3 here is CASSVGTVTNEKLFF. As DNA, the CDR3 is TGTGCCAGCAGCGTAGGTACGGTGACTAATGAAAAACTGTTTTTT. V is TRBV9 and J is TRBJ1-4; D unresolved. V lost 0 bases and J lost 2, with 8 bases in between. There are 15 residues in the CDR3. Germline CDR1 is SGDLS and CDR2 is YYNGEE.

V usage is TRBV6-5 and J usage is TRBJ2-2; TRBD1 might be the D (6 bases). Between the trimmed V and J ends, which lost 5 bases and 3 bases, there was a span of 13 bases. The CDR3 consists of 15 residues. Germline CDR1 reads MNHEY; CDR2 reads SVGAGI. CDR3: CASSKWTADTGELFF. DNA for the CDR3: TGTGCCAGCAGTAAATGGACAGCGGACACCGGGGAGCTGTTTTTT.

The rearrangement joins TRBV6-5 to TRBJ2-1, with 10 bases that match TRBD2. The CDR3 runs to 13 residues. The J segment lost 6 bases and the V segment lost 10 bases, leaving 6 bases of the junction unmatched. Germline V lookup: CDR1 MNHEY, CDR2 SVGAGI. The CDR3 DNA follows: TGTGCCACTACTAGCGGGAAGGTCAATGAGCAGTTCTTC. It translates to CATTSGKVNEQFF.

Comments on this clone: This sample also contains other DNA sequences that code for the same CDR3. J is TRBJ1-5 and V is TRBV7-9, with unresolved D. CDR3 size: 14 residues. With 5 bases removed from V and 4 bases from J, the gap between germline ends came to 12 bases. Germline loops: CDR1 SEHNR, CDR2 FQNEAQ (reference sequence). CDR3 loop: CASSEVGSNQPQHF. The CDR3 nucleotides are TGTGCCAGCAGCGAGGTCGGTTCTAATCAGCCCCAGCATTTT.

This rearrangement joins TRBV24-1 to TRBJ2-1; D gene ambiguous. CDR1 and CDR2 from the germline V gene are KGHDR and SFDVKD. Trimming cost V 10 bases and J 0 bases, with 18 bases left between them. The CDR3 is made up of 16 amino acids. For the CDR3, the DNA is TGTGCCACGGGCCATTCGACGCAGACCTCCTACAATGAGCAGTTCTTC. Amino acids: CATGHSTQTSYNEQFF.